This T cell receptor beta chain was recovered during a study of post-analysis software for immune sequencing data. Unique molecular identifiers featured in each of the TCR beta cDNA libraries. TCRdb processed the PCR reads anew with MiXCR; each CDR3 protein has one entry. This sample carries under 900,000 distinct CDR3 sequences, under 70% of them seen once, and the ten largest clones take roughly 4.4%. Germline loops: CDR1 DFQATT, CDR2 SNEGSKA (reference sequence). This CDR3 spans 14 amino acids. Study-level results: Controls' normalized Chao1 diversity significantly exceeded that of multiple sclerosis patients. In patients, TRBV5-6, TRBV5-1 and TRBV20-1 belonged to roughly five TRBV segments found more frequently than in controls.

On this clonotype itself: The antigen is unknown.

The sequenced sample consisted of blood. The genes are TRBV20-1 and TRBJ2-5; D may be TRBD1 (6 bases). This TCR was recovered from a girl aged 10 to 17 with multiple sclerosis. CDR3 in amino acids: CSSGWVQGQETQYF. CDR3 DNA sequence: TGCAGCTCGGGATGGGTACAGGGCCAAGAGACCCAGTACTTC.